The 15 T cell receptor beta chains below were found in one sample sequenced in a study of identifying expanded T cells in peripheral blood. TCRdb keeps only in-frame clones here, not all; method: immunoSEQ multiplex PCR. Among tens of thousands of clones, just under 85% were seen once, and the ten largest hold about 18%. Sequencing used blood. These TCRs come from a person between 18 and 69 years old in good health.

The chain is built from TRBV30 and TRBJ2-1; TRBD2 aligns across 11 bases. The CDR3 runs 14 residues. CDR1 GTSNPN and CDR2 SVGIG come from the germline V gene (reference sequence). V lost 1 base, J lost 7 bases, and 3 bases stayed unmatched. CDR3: CAWSGLAGINEQFF. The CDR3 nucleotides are TGTGCCTGGAGTGGACTAGCGGGAATAAATGAGCAGTTCTTC.

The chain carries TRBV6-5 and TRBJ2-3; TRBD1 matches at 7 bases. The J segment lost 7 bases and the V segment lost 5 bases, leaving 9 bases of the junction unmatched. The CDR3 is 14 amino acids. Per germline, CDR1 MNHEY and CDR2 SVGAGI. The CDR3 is CASSAGQAPNTQYF. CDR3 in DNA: TGTGCCAGCAGTGCTGGACAGGCTCCAAATACGCAGTATTTT.

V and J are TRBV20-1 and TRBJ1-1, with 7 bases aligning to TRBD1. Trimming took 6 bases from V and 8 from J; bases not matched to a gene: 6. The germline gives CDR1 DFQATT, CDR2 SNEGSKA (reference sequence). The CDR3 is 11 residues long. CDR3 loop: CSARQGSEAFF. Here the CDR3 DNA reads TGCAGTGCGAGACAGGGATCCGAAGCTTTCTTT.

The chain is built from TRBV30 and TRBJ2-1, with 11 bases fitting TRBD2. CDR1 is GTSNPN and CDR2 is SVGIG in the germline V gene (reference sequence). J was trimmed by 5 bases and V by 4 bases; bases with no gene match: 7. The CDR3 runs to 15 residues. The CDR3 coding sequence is TGTGCCTGGACCCCCGGGGGACTAGCGGACAATGAGCAGTTCTTC. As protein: CAWTPGGLADNEQFF.

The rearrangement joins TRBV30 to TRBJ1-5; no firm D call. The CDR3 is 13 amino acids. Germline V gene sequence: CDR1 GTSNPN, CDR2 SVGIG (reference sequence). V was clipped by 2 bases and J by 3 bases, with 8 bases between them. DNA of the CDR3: TGTGCCTGGAGTCGGCAGAACAATCAGCCCCAGCATTTT. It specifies CAWSRQNNQPQHF. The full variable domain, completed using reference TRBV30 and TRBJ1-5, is SQTIHQWPATLVQPVGSPLSLECTVEGTSNPNLYWYRQAAGRGLQLLFYSVGIGQISSEVPQNLSASRPQDRQFILSSKKLLLSDSGFYLCAWSRQNNQPQHFGDGTRLSIL.

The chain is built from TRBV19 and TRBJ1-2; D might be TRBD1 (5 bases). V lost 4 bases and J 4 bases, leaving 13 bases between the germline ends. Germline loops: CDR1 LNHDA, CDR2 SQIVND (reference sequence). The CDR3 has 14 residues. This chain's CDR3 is CASSRRDFRYGYTF. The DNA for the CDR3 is TGTGCCAGTAGTAGGCGGGACTTCCGCTATGGCTACACCTTC. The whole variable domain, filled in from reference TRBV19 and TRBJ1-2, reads DGGITQSPKYLFRKEGQNVTLSCEQNLNHDAMYWYRQDPGQGLRLIYYSQIVNDFQKGDIAEGYSVSREKKESFPLTVTSAQKNPTAFYLCASSRRDFRYGYTFGSGTRLTVV.

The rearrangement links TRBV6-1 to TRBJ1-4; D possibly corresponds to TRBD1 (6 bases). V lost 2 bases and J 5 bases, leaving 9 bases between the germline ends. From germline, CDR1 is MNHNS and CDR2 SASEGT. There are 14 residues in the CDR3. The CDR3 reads CASSELTGNEKLFF. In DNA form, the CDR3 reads TGTGCCAGCAGTGAATTGACAGGAAATGAAAAACTGTTTTTT.

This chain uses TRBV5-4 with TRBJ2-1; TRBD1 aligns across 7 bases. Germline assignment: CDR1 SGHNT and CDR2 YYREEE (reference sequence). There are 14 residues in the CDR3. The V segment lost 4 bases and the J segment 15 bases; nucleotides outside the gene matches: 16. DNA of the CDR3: TGTGCCAGCAGCGAGCCTCAAACAGACAGGGTTTGGTTCTTC. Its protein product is CASSEPQTDRVWFF.

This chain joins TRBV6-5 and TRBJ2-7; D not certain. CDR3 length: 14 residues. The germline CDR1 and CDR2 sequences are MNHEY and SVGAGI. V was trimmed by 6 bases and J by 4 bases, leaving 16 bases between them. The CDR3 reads CASSRDEALYEQYF. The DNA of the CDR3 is TGTGCCAGCAGCCGCGACGAGGCACTGTACGAGCAGTACTTC.

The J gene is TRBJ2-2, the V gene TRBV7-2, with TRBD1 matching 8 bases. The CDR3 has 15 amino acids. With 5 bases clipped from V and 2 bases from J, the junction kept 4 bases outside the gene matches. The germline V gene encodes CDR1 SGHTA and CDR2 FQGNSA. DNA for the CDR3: TGTGCCAGCAGCACACAGGGGGTCAACACCGGGGAGCTGTTTTTT. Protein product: CASSTQGVNTGELFF.

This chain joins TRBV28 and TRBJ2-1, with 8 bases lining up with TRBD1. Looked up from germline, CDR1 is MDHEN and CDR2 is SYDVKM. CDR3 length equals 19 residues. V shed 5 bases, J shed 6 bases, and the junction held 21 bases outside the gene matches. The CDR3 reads CASSTSGDRGDLRRNEQFF. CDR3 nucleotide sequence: TGTGCCAGCAGTACCTCGGGCGACAGGGGAGACCTAAGGCGCAATGAGCAGTTCTTC.

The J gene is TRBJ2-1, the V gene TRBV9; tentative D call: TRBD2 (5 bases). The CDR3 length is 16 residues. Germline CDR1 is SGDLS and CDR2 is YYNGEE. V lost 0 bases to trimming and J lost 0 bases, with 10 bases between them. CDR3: CASSVEFGSSYNEQFF. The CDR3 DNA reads TGTGCCAGCAGCGTAGAATTTGGGAGCTCCTACAATGAGCAGTTCTTC.

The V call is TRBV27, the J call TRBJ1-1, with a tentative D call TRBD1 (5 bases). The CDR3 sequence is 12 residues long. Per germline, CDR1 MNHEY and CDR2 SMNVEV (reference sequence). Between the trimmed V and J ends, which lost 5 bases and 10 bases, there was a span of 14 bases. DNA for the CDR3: TGTGCCAGCAGTCGAAGGCAGGGAGCAGCTTTCTTT. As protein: CASSRRQGAAFF.

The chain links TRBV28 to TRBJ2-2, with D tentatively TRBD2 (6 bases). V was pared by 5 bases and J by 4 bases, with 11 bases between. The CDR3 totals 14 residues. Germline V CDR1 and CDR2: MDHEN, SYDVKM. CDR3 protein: CASSGGLTTGELFF. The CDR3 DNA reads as TGTGCCAGCAGTGGGGGACTTACCACCGGGGAGCTGTTTTTT.

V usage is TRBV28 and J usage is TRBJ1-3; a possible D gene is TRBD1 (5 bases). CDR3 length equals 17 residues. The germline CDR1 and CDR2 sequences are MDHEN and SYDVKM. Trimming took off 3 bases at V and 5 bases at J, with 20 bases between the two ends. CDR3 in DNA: TGTGCCAGCAGTTTGAAGACCGCCGGGACCCGACGAAACACCATATATTTT. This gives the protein CASSLKTAGTRRNTIYF.